These 12 T cell receptor beta chains were all obtained from the same sample, sequenced in a study of post-analysis software for immune sequencing data. The TCR beta cDNA libraries contained unique molecular identifiers. A single record per CDR3 protein comes from TCRdb applying MiXCR to the PCR reads. This sample yields around 700,000 distinct CDR3 sequences, of which over 45% are seen a single time; around 11% belongs to the top ten. Overall study results and limits: Included in a set of about 5 TRBV segments more frequent in patients than controls were TRBV5-6, TRBV5-1 and TRBV20-1.

Their antigens remain unidentified. Sample: blood. The receptors here all came from a girl aged 2-10 years with multiple sclerosis.

This clonotype was counted a few times. The chain couples TRBV12-3 or TRBV12-4 to TRBJ1-2; no definite D call. Trimming left V 2 bases short and J 4 bases short, with 5 bases between. This CDR3 has 12 residues. CDR3 loop: CASSLNGYGYTF. The CDR3 nucleotides are TGTGCCAGCAGTTTAAACGGCTATGGCTACACCTTC.

This clonotype came up once. The V and J genes are TRBV2 and TRBJ1-2; D perhaps matches TRBD1 (6 bases). The germline gives CDR1 SNHLY, CDR2 FYNNEI. Trimming took off 3 bases at V and 4 bases at J, with 15 bases between the two ends. The CDR3 length is 15 residues. As DNA, the CDR3 is TGTGCCAGCAGTGAGTACCAACAGGGAATCTATGGCTACACCTTC. Its translation: CASSEYQQGIYGYTF.

V and J are TRBV10-3 and TRBJ2-2; 7 nucleotides agree with TRBD2. Germline CDR1 reads ENHRY; CDR2 reads SYGVKD. CDR3 length: 14 residues. V dropped 4 bases and J dropped 5; count of bases not matched to a gene: 4. In DNA, the CDR3 is TGTGCCATCAGTGCCACTAGCGCAACCGGGGAGCTGTTTTTT. Its translation is CAISATSATGELFF.

The chain employs TRBV7-2 and TRBJ2-3, with TRBD2 matching over 7 bases. The J segment lost 2 bases and the V segment lost 5 bases, leaving 4 bases of the junction unmatched. CDR3 length: 14 residues. Germline assignment: CDR1 SGHTA and CDR2 FQGNSA. This chain's CDR3 is CASSRDYFTDTQYF. CDR3 nucleotides: TGTGCCAGCAGCCGGGACTACTTCACAGATACGCAGTATTTT.

V gene TRBV3-1 combines with J gene TRBJ2-7; D remains unclear. V was pared by 0 bases and J by 5 bases, with 11 bases between. Per germline, CDR1 LGHDT and CDR2 YNNKEL (reference sequence). The CDR3 runs to 14 residues. CDR3 nucleotides: TGTGCCAGCAGCCAAGATAAGAGTTTGCACGAGCAGTACTTC. This sequence encodes CASSQDKSLHEQYF.

This clonotype was seen only a few times. The gene calls are TRBV7-2 and TRBJ2-5; 12 bases fit TRBD2. The germline gives CDR1 SGHTA, CDR2 FQGNSA. The V segment lost 2 bases and the J segment 5 bases; nucleotides outside the gene matches: 6. The CDR3 contains 16 residues. CDR3 coding DNA: TGTGCCAGCAGCTTAAATCTAGCGGGGGGGGTGGAGACCCAGTACTTC. Its translation is CASSLNLAGGVETQYF.

This rearrangement joins TRBV29-1 to TRBJ2-1; tentative D call: TRBD2 (6 bases). This CDR3 region has 13 residues. V was clipped by 4 bases and J by 8 bases, with 15 bases between them. Per the germline V gene, CDR1 is SQVTM and CDR2 is ANQGSEA. CDR3 sequence reads: CSVVREVGDEQFF. The CDR3 DNA follows: TGCAGCGTTGTCAGGGAGGTGGGCGATGAGCAGTTCTTC.

The chain's CDR3 is CATSRGLAGVDTQYF. The CDR3 DNA reads TGTGCCACCAGCAGAGGACTAGCGGGGGTGGATACGCAGTATTTT. This chain uses TRBV15 with TRBJ2-3; 12 nucleotides line up with TRBD2. CDR3 length: 15 residues. CDR1 is LNHNV, CDR2 YYDKDF, per germline (reference sequence). V dropped 1 base and J dropped 6; count of bases not matched to a gene: 2.

In this sample, this clonotype turned up a few times. The chain carries TRBV4-2 and TRBJ2-3; D uncertain. V shed 1 base and J shed 1 base, with 15 bases lying between them. CDR3 size: 17 residues. Germline V lookup: CDR1 LGHNA, CDR2 YNFKEQ. CDR3 protein: CASSQGRRVMGTDTQYF. The CDR3 nucleotides read TGTGCCAGCAGCCAAGGGCGTCGGGTGATGGGCACAGATACGCAGTATTTT.

V gene TRBV6-2 or TRBV6-3 combines with J gene TRBJ1-6, with D possibly TRBD1 on 6 matching bases. CDR3 length: 16 residues. The germline CDR1 and CDR2 sequences are MNHEY and SVGEGT. The ends were cut back, 7 bases at V and 10 bases at J, with 23 bases in the middle. CDR3 amino acids: CASTLQQGAPNSPLHF. CDR3 DNA: TGTGCCAGCACCTTACAACAGGGTGCTCCCAACTCACCCCTCCACTTT.

The V call is TRBV6-1, the J call TRBJ2-3; TRBD2 agrees at 13 bases. CDR1 is MNHNS and CDR2 is SASEGT in the germline V gene. The V segment lost 5 bases and the J segment 6 bases; nucleotides outside the gene matches: 8. This CDR3 region has 16 residues. The CDR3 reads CASSPGLAGPLDTQYF. The CDR3 DNA reads as TGTGCCAGCAGTCCGGGACTAGCGGGGCCCCTGGATACGCAGTATTTT.

The J gene is TRBJ2-1, the V gene TRBV6-5; D not certain. Trimming removed 2 bases at V and 0 bases at J, with 8 bases between. CDR1 is MNHEY, CDR2 SVGAGI, per germline. The CDR3 consists of 15 residues. CDR3 region: CASSYDGTSYNEQFF. The CDR3 DNA reads TGTGCCAGCAGTTACGACGGCACCTCCTACAATGAGCAGTTCTTC.